This record looks at one T cell receptor (beta chain) sequence and its context. The antigen is unknown. Germline loops: CDR1 GTSNPN, CDR2 SVGIG (reference sequence). The CDR3 is 14 amino acids. J gave up 5 bases and V 6 bases, and 8 bases lay outside the gene matches. Sequencing relied on a cDNA template that was reverse transcribed from extracted RNA. The protocol was immunoSEQ multiplex PCR, while the TCRdb copy is restricted to in-frame clones and leaves out a portion. The sample lists some 130,000 clones; roughly 50% were seen once. The sample belongs to a study of CD8+ T cells in alopecia areata. Findings and limits, study-wide: Higher clonality and more expanded CD8+ clones appeared in lesional than normal scalp.

This chain uses TRBV30 with TRBJ2-5, with 11 positions matching TRBD2. The sample in question was CD8+ T cells sorted from blood, obtained at week 0. The TCR sequence derives from a human donor with alopecia areata. CDR3 sequence (DNA): TGTGCCTGCTCGCTAGCGGGGGGTGTTGAGACCCAGTACTTC. Translating gives CACSLAGGVETQYF.